One sample yielded the 26 T cell receptor beta chains listed below, sequenced in a study of blood T cells in healthy people across ages. The authors ran a second PCR of about 7 to 11 cycles using a sample-barcoded 5' primer and a J-beta primer mix. TCRdb itself ran the 5' RACE reads through MiXCR, one entry per CDR3 protein. This table has fewer than 2,000,000 distinct CDR3 sequences, 30% to 40% appearing once. The specimen was blood. All receptors come from a woman aged 30 to 39 in good health.

The V call is TRBV6-1, the J call TRBJ2-7; D unclear. This CDR3 has 11 residues. V lost 8 bases to trimming and J lost 4 bases, with 9 bases between them. The V gene's germline CDR1 is MNHNS and CDR2 SASEGT. CDR3 in DNA: TGTGCCAGCTTAGTGGGTTACGAGCAGTACTTC. It codes for CASLVGYEQYF.

In this sample, this clonotype turned up many times. The chain joins TRBV29-1 to TRBJ2-7; tentatively, D is TRBD2 (5 bases). This CDR3 contains 15 residues. In germline, CDR1 is SQVTM, CDR2 ANQGSEA. V was clipped by 4 bases and J by 2 bases, with 18 bases between them. The CDR3 loop reads CSVVGTPTRAYEQYF. CDR3 nucleotide sequence: TGCAGCGTTGTGGGTACACCTACTAGAGCCTACGAGCAGTACTTC.

This clonotype was counted a few times. The chain links TRBV15 to TRBJ2-7; TRBD1 aligns across 7 bases. Trimming removed 5 bases from V and 0 bases from J; junction bases left unmatched: 7. The CDR3 covers 15 residues. Germline V lookup: CDR1 LNHNV, CDR2 YYDKDF (reference sequence). In nucleotides, the CDR3 is TGTGCCACCAGCGCATTGGGACAGAGCTCCTACGAGCAGTACTTC. Translated: CATSALGQSSYEQYF.

As for this clonotype: One junction end disagrees with the germline gene, perhaps due to a read error. The V and J genes are TRBV6-2 or TRBV6-3 and TRBJ2-1, with 10 bases aligning to TRBD2. Germline lookup yields CDR1 MNHEY and CDR2 SVGEGT. This CDR3 comprises 16 residues. For the CDR3, the DNA is TGTGTCAGCAGTTACGCCCTAGCGGGGGTCTCCAATGAGCAGTTCTTC. It is translated as CVSSYALAGVSNEQFF.

This clonotype occurred a few times. The chain couples TRBV12-3 or TRBV12-4 to TRBJ2-5, with D possibly matching TRBD2 (5 bases). This CDR3 contains 13 residues. V lost 3 bases, J lost 2 bases, and 7 bases lay in between. The CDR3 nucleotides read TGTGCCAGCAGTTTTGTAGCGCAAGAGACCCAGTACTTC. This sequence encodes CASSFVAQETQYF.

As regards this clonotype: A clone one base away is much larger, so this may be a read error. The V gene is TRBV29-1, the J gene TRBJ2-7; perhaps TRBD2 as D (6 bases). The V gene's germline CDR1 is SQVTM and CDR2 ANQGSEA. CDR3 length: 14 residues. V lost 5 bases to trimming and J lost 1 base, with 15 bases between them. The CDR3 loop is CSVCGGERSYEQYF. CDR3 nucleotides: TGCAGCGTTTGCGGAGGGGAACGGTCCTACGAGCAGTACTTC.

This clonotype was observed many times. The chain links TRBV4-1 to TRBJ2-1; 8 bases agree with TRBD1. After removal of 4 bases from V and 0 bases from J, the junction contained 14 bases not matched to a gene. This CDR3 comprises 19 residues. Germline loops: CDR1 MGHRA, CDR2 YSYEKL. The CDR3 DNA reads as TGCGCCAGCAGCCGAGCCCCCTCATACAGGGGGAGCTCCTACAATGAGCAGTTCTTC. It yields the protein CASSRAPSYRGSSYNEQFF.

With respect to this clonotype: Mismatch with germline at one junction end may stem from a read error. The chain carries TRBV5-1 and TRBJ2-3; D is uncertain. Germline lookup yields CDR1 SGHRS and CDR2 YFSETQ. The CDR3 consists of 15 residues. The CDR3 region has the DNA TGCGCCCGCAGCCCCCCATCCTATGAAACAGATACGCAGTATTTT. Protein: CARSPPSYETDTQYF.

The chain employs TRBV29-1 and TRBJ2-1, with a tentative D call TRBD1 (7 bases). CDR3 size: 14 residues. CDR1 SQVTM and CDR2 ANQGSEA come from the germline V gene. The CDR3 loop reads CGGTDRAVGNEQFF. The CDR3 coding sequence is TGCGGCGGGACCGACAGGGCCGTAGGCAATGAGCAGTTCTTC.

In this sample, this clonotype turned up a few times. The chain carries TRBV6-1 and TRBJ2-7; D remains ambiguous. Germline V gene lookup returns CDR1 MNHNS and CDR2 SASEGT. Between the trimmed V and J ends, which lost 2 bases and 1 base, there was a span of 9 bases. The CDR3 covers 14 residues. CDR3 sequence: CASSESGGSYEQYF. CDR3 nucleotide sequence: TGTGCCAGCAGTGAATCCGGCGGATCCTACGAGCAGTACTTC.

The chain recombines TRBV7-9 with TRBJ1-2; no reliable D call. The V end lost 4 bases, the J end lost 0 bases, and 18 bases lay between the germline ends. CDR3 length: 17 residues. The V gene's germline CDR1 is SEHNR and CDR2 FQNEAQ (reference sequence). In DNA form, the CDR3 reads TGTGCCAGCAGCTCAATGGGGTTAACTCCAGCTAACTATGGCTACACCTTC. This gives the protein CASSSMGLTPANYGYTF.

This clonotype has more than one count but fewer than ten. The rearrangement joins TRBV4-1 to TRBJ1-4, with D possibly TRBD1 on 6 matching bases. This CDR3 contains 14 residues. V was trimmed by 5 bases and J by 8 bases, leaving 15 bases between them. CDR1 MGHRA and CDR2 YSYEKL come from the germline V gene. CDR3 sequence reads: CASSKRDTGEKLFF. The DNA for the CDR3 is TGCGCCAGCAGCAAACGGGACACAGGAGAAAAACTGTTTTTT.

This clonotype was counted only a few times. The chain carries TRBV7-2 and TRBJ2-7; 8 positions match TRBD2. The junction had 9 bases not matched to a gene; V was cut back by 4 bases and J by 10 bases. The germline V gene has CDR1 SGHTA and CDR2 FQGNSA. This CDR3 is built from 13 residues. The CDR3 DNA sequence: TGTGCCAGCAGCTCCGGCACACTAGCGGAACAGTACTTC. Its translation is CASSSGTLAEQYF.

With regard to this clonotype: At one end the junction does not follow the germline gene, possibly because of a read error. The chain uses TRBV5-1 and TRBJ2-3; perhaps TRBD1 as D (6 bases). The CDR3 has 14 amino acids. Germline CDR1 is SGHRS and CDR2 is YFSETQ. The DNA for the CDR3 is TGTGCCAGCAGCGGCGGACAGAGCACAGATACGCAGTATTTT. Its translation is CASSGGQSTDTQYF.

The CDR3 DNA reads TGTGCCAGCAGTTACCGGACTAGCGGGAGGGCCGGCGACGAGCAGTACTTC. It translates to CASSYRTSGRAGDEQYF. The chain links TRBV6-2 or TRBV6-3 to TRBJ2-7; 15 bases are a match to TRBD2. The ends lost 2 bases at V and 5 bases at J; junction bases unmatched: 7. CDR1 is MNHEY, CDR2 SVGEGT, per germline. The length of the CDR3 is 17 residues.

This rearrangement joins TRBV27 to TRBJ1-1; D unresolved. Germline loops: CDR1 MNHEY, CDR2 SMNVEV (reference sequence). The CDR3 is made up of 16 amino acids. Trimming left V 6 bases short and J 6 bases short, with 23 bases between. In DNA, the CDR3 is TGTGCCAGCAGACGGGCAGTTTATTCGGCGGCGGCTGAAGCTTTCTTT. Translation gives CASRRAVYSAAAEAFF.

V gene TRBV7-8 combines with J gene TRBJ2-6, with 7 bases lining up with TRBD1. J gave up 0 bases and V 4 bases, and 9 bases lay outside the gene matches. Germline values: CDR1 SGHVS, CDR2 FQNEAQ. This CDR3 region has 18 residues. CDR3 nucleotide sequence: TGTGCCAGCAGCTCAGAGACAGGGCTTCTCTCTGGGGCCAACGTCCTGACTTTC. Protein product: CASSSETGLLSGANVLTF.

This sequence joins TRBV6-1 and TRBJ2-1; D is possibly TRBD1 or TRBD2 (5 bases each). V was trimmed by 4 bases and J by 3 bases, leaving 10 bases between them. The CDR3 runs 14 residues. Germline assignment: CDR1 MNHNS and CDR2 SASEGT. The CDR3 region is CASSGDGYYNEQFF. The CDR3 DNA follows: TGTGCCAGCAGTGGGGACGGATACTACAATGAGCAGTTCTTC.

This clonotype was seen repeatedly, ten times or more. This sequence joins TRBV6-5 and TRBJ2-7, with a possible D match to TRBD2 (5 bases). V was pared by 6 bases and J by 3 bases, with 9 bases between. CDR3 length: 12 residues. Looked up from germline, CDR1 is MNHEY and CDR2 is SVGAGI. Here the CDR3 reads CASRGAGYEQYF. The CDR3 DNA sequence: TGTGCCAGCAGGGGCGCGGGCTACGAGCAGTACTTC.

The rearrangement uses TRBV20-1 and TRBJ2-7; D gene unclear. Germline V CDR1 and CDR2: DFQATT, SNEGSKA (reference sequence). V gave up 6 bases and J gave up 12 bases, with 24 bases separating them. There are 13 residues in the CDR3. The CDR3 nucleotides read TGCAGTGCCCCTTACCTGGCGGAAGCTCCCGGGTACTTC. It translates to CSAPYLAEAPGYF.

The V and J genes are TRBV20-1 and TRBJ1-2; TRBD1 matches 7 bases. The CDR3 extends over 14 amino acids. The V and J ends lost 7 bases and 6 bases, in that order; junction bases with no gene match: 14. The germline V gene has CDR1 DFQATT and CDR2 SNEGSKA (reference sequence). The CDR3 protein is CSVGTGEKSNGYTF. The CDR3 DNA is TGCAGTGTTGGCACAGGGGAGAAGAGTAATGGCTACACCTTC.

This clonotype turned up a few times. V is TRBV7-9 and J is TRBJ2-1, with 9 nucleotides matching TRBD2. The length of the CDR3 is 16 residues. Per the germline V gene, CDR1 is SEHNR and CDR2 is FQNEAQ (reference sequence). V was pared by 5 bases and J by 7 bases, with 12 bases of the junction left unmatched. The CDR3 coding sequence is TGTGCCAGCAGCCCGAGGGTGCGGGGGGGTACTAATGAGCAGTTCTTC. Protein sequence: CASSPRVRGGTNEQFF. Drawing the rest from reference TRBV7-9 and TRBJ2-1, the complete variable domain is DTGVSQNPRHKITKRGQNVTFRCDPISEHNRLYWYRQTLGQGPEFLTYFQNEAQLEKSRLLSDRFSAERPKGSFSTLEIQRTEQGDSAMYLCASSPRVRGGTNEQFFGPGTRLTVL.

This clonotype is a singleton in its sample. A junction boundary mismatches the germline segment, possibly from a read error. As DNA, the CDR3 is TGTGCCAGCGGTGATTCGGGGACAGCAGGTTACACCTTC. Amino acids: CASGDSGTAGYTF. The chain links TRBV25-1 to TRBJ1-2; the match to TRBD1 covers 7 bases. CDR1 is MGHDK, CDR2 SYGVNS, per germline. This CDR3 is 13 amino acids long.

The gene calls are TRBV20-1 and TRBJ2-2; TRBD2 aligns across 12 bases. The germline CDR1 and CDR2 sequences are DFQATT and SNEGSKA (reference sequence). Unmatched junction bases numbered 4, after V lost 4 bases and J lost 7 bases. This CDR3 comprises 14 residues. CDR3 nucleotides: TGCAGTGCTAAAGGACTAGCGGGGCGCGGGGAGCTGTTTTTT. Amino acids: CSAKGLAGRGELFF.

V is TRBV28 and J is TRBJ2-5, with 8 bases aligning to TRBD2. The germline V gene has CDR1 MDHEN and CDR2 SYDVKM. V was pared by 4 bases and J by 4 bases, with 8 bases of the junction left unmatched. The CDR3 runs to 15 residues. DNA for the CDR3: TGTGCCAGCAGTTCCCCCGCGGGAGGAGGAGAGACCCAGTACTTC. Translated: CASSSPAGGGETQYF.

This clonotype was seen a few times. The chain joins TRBV20-1 to TRBJ2-3, with 8 bases that match TRBD2. This CDR3 is built from 14 residues. From germline, CDR1 is DFQATT and CDR2 SNEGSKA (reference sequence). With V trimmed by 5 bases and J by 5 bases, 9 bases remained unmatched. CDR3 DNA: TGCAGTGCTCGCGGGCTAGCGGGCGGAGATACGCAGTATTTT. Residues: CSARGLAGGDTQYF.